The 15 T cell receptor beta chains listed next were all sequenced from one sample in a study of blood T cell repertoires in COVID-19. Measured with immunoSEQ multiplex PCR; TCRdb has only the in-frame clones, and not every one. The sample has approximately 270,000 clones, 80% to 90% seen once. The sample comprised PBMCs or T cells enriched from blood (not recorded which). These receptors all stem from a woman aged 25 to 39 with acute COVID-19.

The chain carries TRBV29-1 and TRBJ2-7, with D perhaps TRBD1 (6 bases). This CDR3 spans 12 amino acids. Germline lookup yields CDR1 SQVTM and CDR2 ANQGSEA. Deletions cut 7 bases from V and 0 bases from J, with 10 bases between. CDR3 coding DNA: TGCAGCGGCCGGACAGCCTCCTACGAGCAGTACTTC. The encoded protein is CSGRTASYEQYF.

This chain links TRBV2 with TRBJ1-6, with D possibly TRBD1 on 5 matching bases. V shed 8 bases and J shed 7 bases, with 18 bases lying between them. Germline V gene data show CDR1 as SNHLY and CDR2 as FYNNEI. The CDR3 contains 15 residues. The CDR3 nucleotides are TGTGCCAGCTCGGGGGGGGACGGCAGGAATTCACCCCTCCACTTT. Its protein product is CASSGGDGRNSPLHF.

The rearrangement links TRBV4-1 to TRBJ1-1, with a weak D call TRBD1 (5 bases). CDR1 MGHRA and CDR2 YSYEKL come from the germline V gene. Trimming pared 0 bases from V and 1 base from J, leaving 9 bases between. The CDR3 is 15 amino acids. The chain's CDR3 is CASSQDKGENTEAFF. CDR3 nucleotides: TGCGCCAGCAGCCAAGATAAAGGGGAGAACACTGAAGCTTTCTTT.

The rearrangement joins TRBV6-5 to TRBJ1-5; D gene ambiguous. V dropped 6 bases and J dropped 2 bases, with 14 bases sitting between them. CDR1 and CDR2 from the germline V gene are MNHEY and SVGAGI. The CDR3 covers 15 residues. The CDR3 DNA reads TGTGCCAGCAGATCGCGGACTACGGGCAATCAGCCCCAGCATTTT. This translates into CASRSRTTGNQPQHF.

The V call is TRBV2, the J call TRBJ2-1; D call uncertain. CDR3 length: 14 residues. CDR1 is SNHLY and CDR2 is FYNNEI in the germline V gene. The V and J ends lost 6 bases and 6 bases respectively, with 15 bases between them. The CDR3 region has the DNA TGTGCCAGCAGCTCGCACGCTACCGTCAATGAGCAGTTCTTC. Amino acids: CASSSHATVNEQFF.

The chain couples TRBV18 to TRBJ1-2; 10 bases fit TRBD1. Looked up from germline, CDR1 is KGHSH and CDR2 is LQKENI. The CDR3 extends over 17 amino acids. V shed 5 bases and J 0 bases; nucleotides not matched to a gene: 9. This CDR3 reads CASSSLDRGPSNYGYTF. In DNA form, the CDR3 reads TGTGCCAGCTCATCTCTCGACAGGGGGCCTTCTAACTATGGCTACACCTTC.

This clone was picked up one time. This sequence joins TRBV3-1 (or the pseudogene TRBV3-2) and TRBJ1-5; D call uncertain. The ends were cut back, 0 bases at V and 0 bases at J, with 15 bases in the middle. This CDR3 region has 18 residues. The germline gives CDR1 LGHDT, CDR2 YNNKEL (reference sequence). The CDR3 spells CASSQDPILTYSNQPQHF. The CDR3 nucleotides are TGTGCCAGCAGCCAAGACCCTATCCTCACCTATAGCAATCAGCCCCAGCATTTT.

The rearrangement uses TRBV27 and TRBJ1-6; 9 bases align to TRBD1. The V and J ends lost 8 bases and 7 bases, in that order; junction bases with no gene match: 6. CDR1 is MNHEY and CDR2 is SMNVEV in the germline V gene (reference sequence). The length of the CDR3 is 14 residues. In DNA form, the CDR3 reads TGTGCCAGCCGCGGGGGACAGGGAAATTCACCCCTCCACTTT. It yields the protein CASRGGQGNSPLHF.

The chain combines TRBV6-1 with TRBJ1-2; D gene ambiguous. The ends were cut back, 1 base at V and 8 bases at J, with 8 bases in the middle. The CDR3 runs to 12 residues. Germline CDR1 and CDR2: MNHNS and SASEGT. Here the CDR3 reads CASSEVPRGYTF. The CDR3 DNA reads TGTGCCAGCAGTGAAGTCCCCAGAGGCTACACCTTC.

V is TRBV19 and J is TRBJ2-3; D ambiguous. CDR1 and CDR2 from the germline V gene are LNHDA and SQIVND (reference sequence). V was trimmed by 3 bases and J by 1 base, leaving 17 bases between them. The CDR3 is 17 amino acids. The CDR3 reads CASSMMRLRLGTDTQYF. As DNA, the CDR3 is TGTGCCAGTAGTATGATGAGACTCCGGCTCGGCACAGATACGCAGTATTTT. Variable domain in full (rest from reference TRBV19 and TRBJ2-3): DGGITQSPKYLFRKEGQNVTLSCEQNLNHDAMYWYRQDPGQGLRLIYYSQIVNDFQKGDIAEGYSVSREKKESFPLTVTSAQKNPTAFYLCASSMMRLRLGTDTQYFGPGTRLTVL.

The rearrangement links TRBV25-1 to TRBJ1-1, with a weak D call TRBD1 (5 bases). V was clipped by 0 bases and J by 8 bases, with 22 bases between them. This CDR3 is 17 amino acids long. Germline assignment: CDR1 MGHDK and CDR2 SYGVNS. CDR3 nucleotides: TGTGCCAGCAGTGAATATTTCGCACCCGCCGGACATGGGGAAGCTTTCTTT. This translates into CASSEYFAPAGHGEAFF.

The J gene is TRBJ2-1, the V gene TRBV27; D ambiguous. This CDR3 has 14 residues. Trimming shortened V by 7 bases and J by 0 bases, and 10 bases separated the two germline ends. Germline V CDR1 and CDR2: MNHEY, SMNVEV (reference sequence). The CDR3: CASTVGVSYNEQFF. Written as DNA, the CDR3 is TGTGCCAGCACCGTTGGAGTCTCCTACAATGAGCAGTTCTTC.

This clone appeared a few times. The chain has TRBV19 and TRBJ2-3, with D possibly matching TRBD1 (6 bases). V was shortened by 5 bases and J by 6 bases, with 9 bases between the two germline ends. The CDR3 covers 12 residues. Per germline, CDR1 LNHDA and CDR2 SQIVND (reference sequence). The CDR3 here is CASSSQGDTQYF. Written as DNA, the CDR3 is TGTGCCAGTAGTTCACAGGGTGATACGCAGTATTTT. Using reference TRBV19 and TRBJ2-3 for the parts outside the CDR3, the full variable domain is DGGITQSPKYLFRKEGQNVTLSCEQNLNHDAMYWYRQDPGQGLRLIYYSQIVNDFQKGDIAEGYSVSREKKESFPLTVTSAQKNPTAFYLCASSSQGDTQYFGPGTRLTVL.

The V gene is TRBV7-2, the J gene TRBJ1-2; TRBD1 is a possible D gene (5 bases). CDR1 and CDR2 (germline): SGHTA, FQGNSA. The CDR3 spans 14 residues. V lost 1 base and J lost 5, with 11 bases in between. The CDR3 here is CASSLGRVGYGYTF. The DNA of the CDR3 is TGTGCCAGCAGCTTAGGCAGGGTGGGATATGGCTACACCTTC.

The chain joins TRBV12-3 or TRBV12-4 to TRBJ1-1, with 7 bases fitting TRBD1. The V gene end was trimmed by 8 bases and the J gene end by 6 bases; junction bases not matched to a gene: 6. CDR3 length: 12 residues. DNA of the CDR3: TGTGCCAGCGGATCCGGGACAGCTGAAGCTTTCTTT. Its protein product is CASGSGTAEAFF.